This T cell receptor beta chain was captured in a study of blood T cell repertoires in COVID-19. Study-wide background: Acute-phase and convalescent COVID-19 samples originated in the United States, Italy and Spain. PBMCs, B-cell-depleted T cells, or T cells were the source of the cDNA or gDNA that made up the material.

The data were produced by immunoSEQ multiplex PCR, yet TCRdb's version contains in-frame clones alone and is incomplete. The data hold about 330,000 clones, with roughly 90% observed a single time. This CDR3 spans 12 amino acids. CDR1 and CDR2 from the germline V gene are SGHTA and FQGNSA. The V gene lost 3 bases and the J gene lost 12 bases, with 12 bases spanning the gap. The sample comprised PBMCs or T cells enriched from blood (not recorded which). The chain uses TRBV7-2 and TRBJ2-1, with D possibly being TRBD2 (6 bases). The TCR was taken from a woman aged 25 to 39 who had recovered from COVID-19. The CDR3 DNA reads as TGTGCCAGCAGCTTCCCAGCGGAGGGGCAGTTCTTC. This encodes CASSFPAEGQFF.